This TCR beta chain was recorded in a study of blood T cell repertoires in COVID-19 (TCRdb year 2020). In the study overall: The collaborator samples originated in the United States, Italy and Spain and spanned the acute and convalescent phases of COVID-19. The material from the prospective study consisted of cDNA or gDNA derived from T cells, B-cell-depleted T cells, or PBMCs. Subjects who had been exposed to COVID-19, were actively infected with it, or had recovered from it provided the deeply sampled blood TCRbeta repertoires that made up the dataset. The repertoires were released in a freely available public database meant as a resource for research on the immune response to SARS-CoV-2. The samples were drawn from the first 160 participants of the ongoing ImmuneRACE study and from some 1,300 subjects provided by 6 global collaborators. Nearly every sample came with metadata listing a de-identified subject ID, COVID-19 status, age in years and sex. Where available, HLA class I and class II types were taken from metadata supplied by the sample provider and were not determined by assay-based typing.

The investigation overall reported the following: The amount of clinical and demographic metadata varied by source and participant and was provided uncurated.

The CDR1 and CDR2 encoded by the germline V gene are KGHSH and LQKENI. V is cut back by 4 bases and J by 8 bases, with 6 bases in the junction unmatched. Measured from the cysteine to the phenylalanine, the CDR3 is 13 residues long. CDR3 DNA is the only sequence kept; it has 39 bases, read in frame from the first base. Comments on this clone: No antigen is known for it. One base away there is no much larger clone; base qualities are not given.

TCRbeta CDR3 regions were amplified from genomic DNA using the immunoSEQ Assay, a bias-controlled multiplex PCR. The study's own analysis went as follows. Within the assay, amplification of reference gene primers was used to estimate how many nucleated cells each sample contained. Sequence reads were collapsed and filtered to measure the absolute abundance of every unique TCRbeta CDR3 rearrangement. For each sample, productive Simpson clonality was calculated as the square root of Simpson's diversity index over productive rearrangements. The table comes from immuneACCESS by way of TCRdb, which keeps in-frame sequences with V and J called. Part of the clones is missing from these tables; in studies checked, under half for an unresolved V gene and the rest for unknown reasons. V and J calls plus clone size are reproduced from that table; the DNA served to infer D and trimming. The sample data list about 300,000 clones, and about nine tenths of these were observed just once. The top ten constitute less than 3.5% of the sample.

Participants in the prospective study were enrolled through a virtual design, were aged 18 to 89 years, and lived in approximately 25 United States geographic areas. In the prospective study, cohorts were assigned on the basis of participant-reported clinical history obtained from a screening survey and a study questionnaire. Exposed participants had been in contact, within 2 weeks of entering the study, with a person who had a PCR-confirmed or clinician-diagnosed case of COVID-19. In the prospective study, whole blood, serum and a nasopharyngeal or oropharyngeal swab were collected from each participant by mobile phlebotomists. Over an approximately 2-month period, participants in the prospective study had the option of providing additional blood draws and questionnaires. Before DNA extraction, prospective study blood samples were shipped either frozen or at room temperature.

Here the chain combines TRBV18 and TRBJ1-2; 8 central bases correspond to TRBD1. The sequence was obtained from a woman aged 45-65 years who had been exposed to COVID-19. Input material: PBMCs or T cells enriched from blood (not recorded which). The CDR3 region reads CASSHPGTGGYTF. The nucleotide sequence reads TGTGCCAGCTCACATCCCGGGACAGGCGGCTACACCTTC.